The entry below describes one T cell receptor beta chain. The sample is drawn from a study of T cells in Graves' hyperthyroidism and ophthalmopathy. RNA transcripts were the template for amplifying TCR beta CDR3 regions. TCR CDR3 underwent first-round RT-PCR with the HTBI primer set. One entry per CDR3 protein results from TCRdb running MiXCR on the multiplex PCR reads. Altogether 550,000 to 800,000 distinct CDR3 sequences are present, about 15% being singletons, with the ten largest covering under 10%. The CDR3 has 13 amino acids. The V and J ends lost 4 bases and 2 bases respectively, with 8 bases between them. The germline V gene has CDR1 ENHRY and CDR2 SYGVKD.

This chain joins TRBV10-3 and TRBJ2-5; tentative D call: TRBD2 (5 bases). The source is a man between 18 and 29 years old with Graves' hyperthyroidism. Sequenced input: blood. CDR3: CAISVSGQETQYF. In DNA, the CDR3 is TGTGCCATCAGTGTGAGCGGTCAAGAGACCCAGTACTTC.